This T cell receptor (beta chain) stems from a study of T cell changes during pregnancy in multiple sclerosis. Looked up from germline, CDR1 is SNHLY and CDR2 is FYNNEI. The CDR3 has 16 amino acids. Trimming pared 1 base from V and 1 base from J, leaving 12 bases between. Here immunoSEQ multiplex PCR was the method, and the copy in TCRdb shows in-frame clones only, minus some. The sample yields around 30,000 clones, about 87% seen once. The genes are TRBV2 and TRBJ2-3; tentatively, D is TRBD2 (5 bases). The sequence was obtained from a female donor with multiple sclerosis, enrolled in a pregnancy study. Sequenced here: CD8+ T cells from peripheral blood mononuclear cells, sampled before pregnancy. The DNA for the CDR3 is TGTGCCAGCAGTGAAGTGGTAGCGTTGGGCACAGATACGCAGTATTTT. It specifies CASSEVVALGTDTQYF. Filled out from reference TRBV2 and TRBJ2-3, the complete variable domain reads EPEVTQTPSHQVTQMGQEVILRCVPISNHLYFYWYRQILGQKVEFLVSFYNNEISEKSEIFDDQFSVERPDGSNFTLKIRSTKLEDSAMYFCASSEVVALGTDTQYFGPGTRLTVL.